This is a list of T cell receptor beta chains from one sample in a study of blood T cell repertoires in COVID-19. This table comes from immunoSEQ multiplex PCR, and its TCRdb copy is limited to in-frame clones, with some not included. The repertoire includes about 130,000 clones, approximately 80% of them detected once, and approximately 8.7% sits in the top ten. The specimen sequenced was peripheral blood. The receptors were gathered from a man aged 40-49 years with active or convalescent COVID-19. The CDR3 runs from the conserved cysteine through the conserved F or W. The D gene is left open where the match is weak. The size field is filled for only some rows; it gives once, few, many or a size class.

v_call: TRBV7-2; j_call: TRBJ2-1; d_call: TRBD2; clone_size: -; cdr3_aa: CASSWGGNPAYNEQFF; cdr3_nt: TGTGCCAGCAGCTGGGGGGGGAACCCGGCCTACAATGAGCAGTTCTTC
v_call: TRBV29-1; j_call: TRBJ1-2; d_call: -; clone_size: -; cdr3_aa: CSVREGGYTF; cdr3_nt: TGCAGCGTTCGGGAGGGGGGCTACACCTTC
v_call: TRBV4-2; j_call: TRBJ2-1; d_call: TRBD2; clone_size: -; cdr3_aa: CASSQDPADSGGRYNEQFF; cdr3_nt: TGTGCCAGCAGCCAAGACCCGGCGGATAGCGGGGGGAGGTACAATGAGCAGTTCTTC
v_call: TRBV10-3; j_call: TRBJ1-6; d_call: TRBD1; clone_size: -; cdr3_aa: CAIRLGQGEGSPLHF; cdr3_nt: TGTGCCATCAGACTCGGACAGGGCGAGGGATCACCCCTCCACTTT
v_call: TRBV2; j_call: TRBJ1-5; d_call: TRBD1; clone_size: -; cdr3_aa: CASSGDRGRLSNQPQHF; cdr3_nt: TGTGCCAGCAGTGGGGACAGGGGGCGCCTTAGCAATCAGCCCCAGCATTTT
v_call: TRBV3-1/TRBV3-2; j_call: TRBJ1-3; d_call: -; clone_size: -; cdr3_aa: CASSPSQSGNTIYF; cdr3_nt: TGTGCCAGCAGCCCTAGTCAATCTGGAAACACCATATATTTT
v_call: TRBV9; j_call: TRBJ2-5; d_call: -; clone_size: -; cdr3_aa: CASSVVGGLGETQYF; cdr3_nt: TGTGCCAGCAGCGTAGTGGGGGGTCTGGGAGAGACCCAGTACTTC
v_call: TRBV18; j_call: TRBJ1-4; d_call: -; clone_size: few; cdr3_aa: CASSPLQGRDEKLFF; cdr3_nt: TGTGCCAGCTCACCACTACAGGGAAGAGATGAAAAACTGTTTTTT
v_call: TRBV29-1; j_call: TRBJ2-2; d_call: TRBD1; clone_size: -; cdr3_aa: CSAGRQGRNTGELFF; cdr3_nt: TGCAGCGCCGGCAGACAGGGAAGAAACACCGGGGAGCTGTTTTTT
v_call: TRBV7-5; j_call: TRBJ1-4; d_call: -; clone_size: -; cdr3_aa: CVRSPRDRGCRVEKLFF; cdr3_nt: TGTGTCAGAAGCCCAAGGGACAGGGGGTGCCGTGTTGAAAAACTGTTTTTT
v_call: TRBV3-1/TRBV3-2; j_call: TRBJ2-2; d_call: -; clone_size: -; cdr3_aa: CASSQAGGRRAGELFF; cdr3_nt: TGTGCCAGCAGCCAAGCCGGGGGGCGCAGGGCCGGGGAGCTGTTTTTT
v_call: TRBV5-4; j_call: TRBJ2-1; d_call: TRBD2; clone_size: -; cdr3_aa: CASSPHGGSGGYNEQFF; cdr3_nt: TGTGCCAGCAGCCCCCACGGGGGGAGCGGGGGGTACAATGAGCAGTTCTTC
v_call: TRBV19; j_call: TRBJ2-1; d_call: -; clone_size: -; cdr3_aa: CASSPNNEQFF; cdr3_nt: TGTGCCAGTAGCCCCAACAATGAGCAGTTCTTC
v_call: TRBV6-5; j_call: TRBJ2-7; d_call: -; clone_size: -; cdr3_aa: CASSYARGFSYEQYF; cdr3_nt: TGTGCCAGCAGTTACGCACGCGGGTTCTCCTACGAGCAGTACTTC
v_call: TRBV3-1/TRBV3-2; j_call: TRBJ2-3; d_call: TRBD2; clone_size: -; cdr3_aa: CASSRTSGGVTDTQYF; cdr3_nt: TGTGCCAGCAGCCGGACTAGCGGGGGGGTAACAGATACGCAGTATTTT
v_call: TRBV13; j_call: TRBJ2-7; d_call: TRBD1; clone_size: -; cdr3_aa: CASSTRQGRTPHEQYF; cdr3_nt: TGTGCCAGCAGCACCCGACAGGGTCGGACTCCCCACGAGCAGTACTTC
v_call: TRBV27; j_call: TRBJ2-5; d_call: -; clone_size: -; cdr3_aa: CASSLVASETQYF; cdr3_nt: TGTGCCAGCAGTTTGGTAGCTTCGGAGACCCAGTACTTC
v_call: TRBV6-4; j_call: TRBJ2-6; d_call: -; clone_size: -; cdr3_aa: CASSPGDVAGANVLTF; cdr3_nt: TGTGCCAGCAGTCCAGGGGATGTGGCTGGGGCCAACGTCCTGACTTTC
v_call: TRBV4-3; j_call: TRBJ2-5; d_call: TRBD2; clone_size: -; cdr3_aa: CASSQELLGGGAIRKTQYF; cdr3_nt: TGCGCCAGCAGCCAAGAACTCCTGGGCGGGGGGGCCATTCGAAAGACCCAGTACTTC
v_call: TRBV2; j_call: TRBJ2-5; d_call: TRBD2; clone_size: -; cdr3_aa: CASRGTSGGTELRTQYF; cdr3_nt: TGTGCCAGCAGGGGGACTAGCGGGGGGACTGAGCTTCGGACCCAGTACTTC
v_call: TRBV12-3/TRBV12-4; j_call: TRBJ2-3; d_call: TRBD1; clone_size: -; cdr3_aa: CASSPGQGRTQYF; cdr3_nt: TGTGCCAGCAGCCCGGGACAGGGCAGAACGCAGTATTTT
v_call: TRBV3-1/TRBV3-2; j_call: TRBJ2-7; d_call: -; clone_size: -; cdr3_aa: CASSQVVGGAGEQYF; cdr3_nt: TGTGCCAGCAGCCAAGTCGTTGGGGGGGCGGGCGAGCAGTACTTC
v_call: TRBV30; j_call: TRBJ2-4; d_call: TRBD1; clone_size: -; cdr3_aa: CAWSTWGTGKKNIQYF; cdr3_nt: TGTGCCTGGAGTACCTGGGGGACAGGGAAAAAAAACATTCAGTACTTC
v_call: TRBV5-1; j_call: TRBJ1-4; d_call: TRBD1; clone_size: -; cdr3_aa: CASSLGDSATNEKLFF; cdr3_nt: TGCGCCAGCAGCTTGGGGGACAGTGCAACTAATGAAAAACTGTTTTTT
v_call: TRBV18; j_call: TRBJ2-1; d_call: -; clone_size: -; cdr3_aa: CAASGDSSYNEQFF; cdr3_nt: TGTGCCGCTTCCGGGGACTCCTCCTACAATGAGCAGTTCTTC
v_call: TRBV7-3; j_call: TRBJ2-3; d_call: -; clone_size: once; cdr3_aa: CASSSGRYTDTQYF; cdr3_nt: TGTGCCAGCAGCAGCGGTCGCTACACAGATACGCAGTATTTT
v_call: TRBV24-1; j_call: TRBJ1-2; d_call: TRBD1; clone_size: -; cdr3_aa: CATSDFPRQGKPPFNYGYTF; cdr3_nt: TGTGCCACCAGTGATTTCCCTAGACAGGGTAAGCCCCCTTTTAACTATGGCTACACCTTC
v_call: TRBV3-1/TRBV3-2; j_call: TRBJ2-7; d_call: TRBD1; clone_size: once; cdr3_aa: CASSQGGTAPYEQYF; cdr3_nt: TGTGCCAGCAGCCAAGGAGGGACAGCCCCCTACGAGCAGTACTTC
v_call: TRBV5-6; j_call: TRBJ2-2; d_call: -; clone_size: -; cdr3_aa: CASSLWNSGTGELFF; cdr3_nt: TGTGCCAGCAGCTTGTGGAACAGTGGAACCGGGGAGCTGTTTTTT
v_call: TRBV12-3/TRBV12-4; j_call: TRBJ1-5; d_call: TRBD1; clone_size: -; cdr3_aa: CATRDRGFPQHF; cdr3_nt: TGTGCCACCAGGGACAGGGGTTTTCCCCAGCATTTT
v_call: TRBV12-3/TRBV12-4; j_call: TRBJ1-6; d_call: -; clone_size: -; cdr3_aa: CASSFSVSPLHF; cdr3_nt: TGTGCCAGCAGTTTTTCAGTTTCACCCCTCCACTTT
v_call: TRBV7-2; j_call: TRBJ2-5; d_call: -; clone_size: -; cdr3_aa: CASSLRGEQETQYF; cdr3_nt: TGTGCCAGCAGCTTACGGGGAGAACAAGAGACCCAGTACTTC
v_call: TRBV5-1; j_call: TRBJ2-7; d_call: -; clone_size: once; cdr3_aa: CASSLEAGKYEQYF; cdr3_nt: TGCGCCAGCAGCTTGGAGGCAGGGAAGTACGAGCAGTACTTC
v_call: TRBV19; j_call: TRBJ1-2; d_call: -; clone_size: -; cdr3_aa: CASTTGHVYGYTF; cdr3_nt: TGTGCCAGTACGACGGGACATGTCTATGGCTACACCTTC
v_call: TRBV5-1; j_call: TRBJ1-1; d_call: TRBD1; clone_size: -; cdr3_aa: CASSGGQGAVNTEAFF; cdr3_nt: TGCGCCAGCAGCGGGGGACAGGGGGCCGTCAACACTGAAGCTTTCTTT
v_call: TRBV3-1/TRBV3-2; j_call: TRBJ1-5; d_call: TRBD1; clone_size: -; cdr3_aa: CASSRSDRGSNQPQHF; cdr3_nt: TGTGCCAGCAGCCGTAGTGACAGGGGGAGCAATCAGCCCCAGCATTTT
v_call: TRBV7-2; j_call: TRBJ1-2; d_call: TRBD1; clone_size: -; cdr3_aa: CASSMGQGRGYGYTF; cdr3_nt: TGTGCCAGCAGCATGGGACAGGGAAGGGGCTATGGCTACACCTTC
v_call: TRBV19; j_call: TRBJ1-2; d_call: -; clone_size: -; cdr3_aa: CASGLSTVGYTF; cdr3_nt: TGTGCCAGTGGTCTGAGCACAGTTGGCTACACCTTC
v_call: TRBV10-1; j_call: TRBJ2-7; d_call: TRBD1; clone_size: -; cdr3_aa: CASSDSGQYEQYF; cdr3_nt: TGCGCCAGCAGTGACTCGGGACAGTACGAGCAGTACTTC
v_call: TRBV5-1; j_call: TRBJ2-3; d_call: -; clone_size: -; cdr3_aa: CASSLGGVSTDTQYF; cdr3_nt: TGCGCCAGCAGCTTAGGCGGGGTCAGCACAGATACGCAGTATTTT
v_call: TRBV11-2; j_call: TRBJ1-2; d_call: -; clone_size: -; cdr3_aa: CASSPREGLGYTF; cdr3_nt: TGTGCCAGCAGCCCCCGGGAGGGACTTGGCTACACCTTC
v_call: TRBV10-3; j_call: TRBJ2-5; d_call: TRBD2; clone_size: -; cdr3_aa: CAISEQGSGLAGQETQYF; cdr3_nt: TGTGCCATCAGTGAGCAGGGCTCCGGACTAGCGGGGCAAGAGACCCAGTACTTC